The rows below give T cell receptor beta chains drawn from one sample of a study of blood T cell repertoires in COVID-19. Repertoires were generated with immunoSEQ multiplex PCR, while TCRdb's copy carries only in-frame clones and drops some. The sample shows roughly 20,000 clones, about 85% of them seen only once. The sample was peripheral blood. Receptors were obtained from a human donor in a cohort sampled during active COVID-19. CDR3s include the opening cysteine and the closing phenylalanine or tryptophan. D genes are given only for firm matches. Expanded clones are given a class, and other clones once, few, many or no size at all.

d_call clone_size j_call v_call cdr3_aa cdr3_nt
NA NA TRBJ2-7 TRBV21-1 CASNQPGLAGGQGRSSYEQYF TGTGCCAGCAACCAGCCCGGACTAGCGGGAGGGCAGGGCCGTAGCTCCTACGAGCAGTACTTC
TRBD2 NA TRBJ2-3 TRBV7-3 CASSVSLADTQYF TGTGCCAGCAGCGTCTCACTAGCGGATACGCAGTATTTT
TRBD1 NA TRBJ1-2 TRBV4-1 CASSQDRGTVYGYTF TGCGCCAGCAGCCAAGATCGTGGGACAGTCTATGGCTACACCTTC
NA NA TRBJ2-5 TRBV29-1 CSVEQRFQETQYF TGCAGCGTTGAACAGCGGTTCCAAGAGACCCAGTACTTC
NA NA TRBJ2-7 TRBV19 CASSLRGPHEQYF TGTGCCAGTAGTCTCCGCGGCCCCCACGAGCAGTACTTC
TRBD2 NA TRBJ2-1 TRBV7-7 CASSPTSGVEQFF TGTGCCAGCAGCCCGACTAGCGGGGTGGAGCAGTTCTTC
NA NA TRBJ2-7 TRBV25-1 CASSPTSFVYEQYF TGTGCCAGCAGTCCGACTAGTTTCGTCTACGAGCAGTACTTC
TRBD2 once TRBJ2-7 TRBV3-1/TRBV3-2 CASSYGTSGSYEQYF TGTGCCAGCAGCTACGGGACTAGCGGGAGTTACGAGCAGTACTTC
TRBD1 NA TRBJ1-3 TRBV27 CASSLDGTERNTIYF TGTGCCAGCAGTTTGGATGGGACAGAAAGAAACACCATATATTTT
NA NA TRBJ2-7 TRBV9 CASSVGSGPSYEQYF TGTGCCAGCAGCGTAGGAAGCGGACCGTCCTACGAGCAGTACTTC
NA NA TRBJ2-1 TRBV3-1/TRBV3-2 CASSDGGAPHNEQFF TGTGCCAGCAGCGACGGCGGAGCGCCCCACAATGAGCAGTTCTTC
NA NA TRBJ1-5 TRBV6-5 CASTGGTQPQHF TGTGCCAGCACTGGGGGGACTCAGCCCCAGCATTTT
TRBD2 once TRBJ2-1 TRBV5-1 CASTKTGTSDNEQFF TGCGCCAGCACCAAGACCGGGACTAGCGACAATGAGCAGTTCTTC
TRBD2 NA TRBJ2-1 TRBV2 CASSELPGLAGGGQFF TGTGCCAGCAGTGAGTTGCCGGGACTAGCGGGAGGTGGTCAGTTCTTC
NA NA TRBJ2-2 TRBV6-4 CASSDELTTTGELFF TGTGCCAGCAGTGACGAGCTTACTACCACCGGGGAGCTGTTTTTT
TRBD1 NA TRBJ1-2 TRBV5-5 CASSQAGGEGYTF TGTGCCAGCAGCCAGGCAGGGGGCGAGGGCTACACCTTC
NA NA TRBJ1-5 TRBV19 CASSITGDSNQPQHF TGTGCCAGTAGTATCACGGGAGATAGCAATCAGCCCCAGCATTTT
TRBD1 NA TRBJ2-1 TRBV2 CASSPTGKTYNEQFF TGTGCCAGCAGTCCGACAGGGAAGACCTACAATGAGCAGTTCTTC
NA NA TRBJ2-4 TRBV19 CASSLQGNSKNIQYF TGTGCCAGTAGTCTACAGGGAAATAGCAAAAACATTCAGTACTTC
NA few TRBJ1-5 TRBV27 CASSRGLPNQPQHF TGTGCCAGCAGTCGAGGACTGCCCAATCAGCCCCAGCATTTT
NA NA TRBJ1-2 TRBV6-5 CASSFRQVRHGYGYTF TGTGCCAGCAGTTTCCGACAGGTGCGGCATGGCTATGGCTACACCTTC
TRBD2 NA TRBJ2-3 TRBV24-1 CATSASLGTSGSSTDTQYF TGTGCCACCAGTGCGTCTCTTGGGACTAGCGGGAGTTCCACAGATACGCAGTATTTT
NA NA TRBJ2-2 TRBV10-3 CAISETIAFGELFF TGTGCCATCAGTGAGACTATAGCGTTCGGGGAGCTGTTTTTT
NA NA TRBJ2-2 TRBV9 CASSVGGRTGTGELFF TGTGCCAGCAGCGTAGGCGGTCGAACAGGGACCGGGGAGCTGTTTTTT
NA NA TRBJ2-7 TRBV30 CAWSRDIPYEQYF TGTGCCTGGAGCCGGGACATTCCTTACGAGCAGTACTTC
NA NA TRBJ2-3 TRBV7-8 CASSLEGGAMGNTDTQYF TGTGCCAGCAGCTTAGAAGGCGGGGCAATGGGTAACACAGATACGCAGTATTTT
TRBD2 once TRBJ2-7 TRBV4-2 CASSPGLAAYEQYF TGTGCCAGCAGCCCTGGACTAGCGGCCTACGAGCAGTACTTC
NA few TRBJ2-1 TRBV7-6 CASSSSQVNEQFF TGTGCCAGCAGCTCATCACAGGTCAATGAGCAGTTCTTC
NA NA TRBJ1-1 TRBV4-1 CASSQAPGSMNTEAFF TGCGCCAGCAGCCAAGCGCCGGGGAGTATGAACACTGAAGCTTTCTTT
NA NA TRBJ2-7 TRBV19 CASSIGGAGEQYF TGTGCCAGTAGTATAGGCGGGGCTGGGGAGCAGTACTTC
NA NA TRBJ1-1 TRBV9 CASSVGSGKGLTEAFF TGTGCCAGCAGCGTAGGTTCTGGGAAGGGGCTAACTGAAGCTTTCTTT
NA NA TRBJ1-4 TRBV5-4 CASSLDRPTTNEKLFF TGTGCCAGCAGCTTAGACAGACCTACAACTAATGAAAAACTGTTTTTT
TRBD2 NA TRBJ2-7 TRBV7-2 CASSFGTSGRWDEQYF TGTGCCAGCAGCTTCGGGACTAGCGGGAGGTGGGACGAGCAGTACTTC
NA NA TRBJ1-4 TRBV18 CASSPDLPGSTNEKLFF TGTGCCAGCTCACCTGACCTGCCGGGGTCAACTAATGAAAAACTGTTTTTT
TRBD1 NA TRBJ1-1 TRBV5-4 CASSFGQAEIEAFF TGTGCCAGCAGCTTCGGACAGGCTGAGATTGAAGCTTTCTTT
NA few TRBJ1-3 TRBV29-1 CSVEEAVGPISGNTIYF TGCAGCGTTGAAGAGGCTGTGGGGCCCATCTCTGGAAACACCATATATTTT
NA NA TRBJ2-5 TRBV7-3 CASSLSGTFQETQYF TGTGCCAGCAGCTTAAGCGGGACTTTTCAAGAGACCCAGTACTTC
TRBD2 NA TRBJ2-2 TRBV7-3 CASSSPGLGSTGELFF TGTGCCAGCAGCTCCCCGGGACTAGGGAGCACCGGGGAGCTGTTTTTT
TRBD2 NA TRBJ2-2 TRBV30 CAWVGLAPTGELFF TGTGCCTGGGTGGGACTAGCGCCCACCGGGGAGCTGTTTTTT
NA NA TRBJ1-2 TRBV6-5 CASRGGNGYTF TGTGCCAGCAGGGGGGGTAATGGCTACACCTTC
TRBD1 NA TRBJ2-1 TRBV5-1 CASSPSPGTGGEQFF TGCGCCAGCAGCCCAAGTCCCGGGACAGGTGGTGAGCAGTTCTTC
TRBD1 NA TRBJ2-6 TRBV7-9 CASSEGDRGPGANVLTF TGTGCCAGCAGCGAGGGGGACAGGGGGCCAGGGGCCAACGTCCTGACTTTC
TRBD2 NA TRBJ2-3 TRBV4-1 CASRGLAGEGDTQYF TGCGCCAGCAGGGGACTAGCGGGAGAGGGAGATACGCAGTATTTT
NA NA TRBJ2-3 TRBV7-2 CASSLEVRGTDTQYF TGTGCCAGCAGCTTAGAAGTCAGGGGCACAGATACGCAGTATTTT
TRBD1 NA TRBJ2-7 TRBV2 CASSPDRAVLYEQYF TGTGCCAGCAGTCCGGACAGGGCGGTCCTCTACGAGCAGTACTTC
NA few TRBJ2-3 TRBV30 CACSGLGSTDTQYF TGTGCCTGCTCCGGACTGGGGAGCACAGATACGCAGTATTTT
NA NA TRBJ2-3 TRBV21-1 CASSEGQGNYSTDTQYF TGTGCCAGCAGCGAGGGACAGGGCAATTACAGCACAGATACGCAGTATTTT
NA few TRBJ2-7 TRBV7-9 CASSLGSAGSYEQYF TGTGCCAGCAGCTTAGGGTCAGCGGGTTCCTACGAGCAGTACTTC
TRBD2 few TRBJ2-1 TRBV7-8 CASSQEGGRSKNEQFF TGTGCCAGCAGCCAAGAGGGAGGGAGGAGTAAGAATGAGCAGTTCTTC
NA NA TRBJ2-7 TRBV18 CASSPLKTFGGAEQYF TGTGCCAGCTCACCACTTAAGACCTTCGGAGGGGCCGAGCAGTACTTC
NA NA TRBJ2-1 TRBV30 CAHRAGASSYNEQFF TGTGCCCATAGGGCGGGGGCTAGCTCCTACAATGAGCAGTTCTTC
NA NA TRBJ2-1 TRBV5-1 CASSFGETYNEQFF TGCGCCAGCAGCTTCGGAGAAACCTACAATGAGCAGTTCTTC
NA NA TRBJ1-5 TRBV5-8 CASSSLGLNQPQHF TGTGCCAGCAGCTCCCTTGGGCTCAATCAGCCCCAGCATTTT
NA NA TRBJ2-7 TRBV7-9 CASSLGPGSYEQYF TGTGCCAGCAGCTTAGGGCCAGGCTCCTACGAGCAGTACTTC
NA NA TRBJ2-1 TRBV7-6 CASSSSQGNEQFF TGTGCCAGCAGCTCCAGCCAGGGAAATGAGCAGTTCTTC